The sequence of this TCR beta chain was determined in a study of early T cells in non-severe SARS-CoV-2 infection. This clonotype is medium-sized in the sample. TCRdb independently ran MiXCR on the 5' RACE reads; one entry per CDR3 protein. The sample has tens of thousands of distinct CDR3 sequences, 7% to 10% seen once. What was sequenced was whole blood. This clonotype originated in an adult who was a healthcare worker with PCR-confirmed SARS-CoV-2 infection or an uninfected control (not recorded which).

This CDR3 is CASSQDSAKNYGYTF. CDR3 DNA sequence: TGTGCCAGCAGCCAAGACAGCGCCAAAAACTATGGCTACACCTTC. The chain recombines TRBV4-2 with TRBJ1-2; D is uncertain. CDR1 LGHNA and CDR2 YNFKEQ come from the germline V gene. Trimming cost V 0 bases and J 2 bases, with 10 bases left between them. The CDR3 runs to 15 residues.